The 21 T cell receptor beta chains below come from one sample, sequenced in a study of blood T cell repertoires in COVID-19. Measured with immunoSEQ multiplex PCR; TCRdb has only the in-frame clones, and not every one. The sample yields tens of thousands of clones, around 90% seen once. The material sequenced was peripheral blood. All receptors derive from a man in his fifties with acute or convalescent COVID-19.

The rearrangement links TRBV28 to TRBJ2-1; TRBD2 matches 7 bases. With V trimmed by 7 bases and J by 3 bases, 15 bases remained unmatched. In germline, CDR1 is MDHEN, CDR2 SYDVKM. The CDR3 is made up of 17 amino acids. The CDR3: CASTKGEGFYLYNEQFF. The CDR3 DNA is TGTGCCAGCACCAAAGGGGAGGGCTTCTACCTCTACAATGAGCAGTTCTTC.

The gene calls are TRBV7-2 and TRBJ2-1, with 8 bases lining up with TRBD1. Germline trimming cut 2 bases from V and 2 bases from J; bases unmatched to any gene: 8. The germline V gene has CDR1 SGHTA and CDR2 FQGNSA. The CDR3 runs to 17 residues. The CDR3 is CASSLFPDRVAYNEQFF. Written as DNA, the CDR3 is TGTGCCAGCAGCTTATTTCCGGACAGGGTAGCCTACAATGAGCAGTTCTTC.

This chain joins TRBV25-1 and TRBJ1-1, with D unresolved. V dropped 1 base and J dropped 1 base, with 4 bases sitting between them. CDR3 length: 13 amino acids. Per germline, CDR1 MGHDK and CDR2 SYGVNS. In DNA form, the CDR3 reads TGTGCCAGCAGTGAATTCCGGAACACTGAAGCTTTCTTT. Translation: CASSEFRNTEAFF.

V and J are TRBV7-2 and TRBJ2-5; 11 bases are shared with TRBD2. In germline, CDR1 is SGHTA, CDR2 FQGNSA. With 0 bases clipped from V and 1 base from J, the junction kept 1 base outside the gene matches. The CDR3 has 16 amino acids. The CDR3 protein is CASSLAGTSGQETQYF. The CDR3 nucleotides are TGTGCCAGCAGCTTAGCCGGGACTAGCGGCCAAGAGACCCAGTACTTC.

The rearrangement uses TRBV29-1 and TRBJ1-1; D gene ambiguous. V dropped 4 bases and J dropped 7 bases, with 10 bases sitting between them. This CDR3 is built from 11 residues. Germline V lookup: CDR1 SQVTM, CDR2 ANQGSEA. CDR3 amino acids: CSVVGRHEAFF. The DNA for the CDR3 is TGCAGCGTTGTAGGCAGACATGAAGCTTTCTTT.

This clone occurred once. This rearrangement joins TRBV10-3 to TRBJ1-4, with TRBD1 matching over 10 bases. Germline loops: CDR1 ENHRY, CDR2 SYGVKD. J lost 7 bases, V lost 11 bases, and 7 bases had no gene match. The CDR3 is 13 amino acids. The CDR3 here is CAATGGSGEKLFF. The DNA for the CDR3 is TGTGCCGCGACAGGGGGCTCTGGTGAAAAACTGTTTTTT.

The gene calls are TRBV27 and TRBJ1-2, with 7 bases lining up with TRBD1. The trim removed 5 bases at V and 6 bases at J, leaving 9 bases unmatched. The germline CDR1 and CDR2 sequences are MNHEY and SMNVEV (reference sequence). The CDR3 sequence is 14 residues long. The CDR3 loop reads CASSAEQGNDGYTF. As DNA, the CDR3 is TGTGCCAGCAGTGCCGAACAGGGGAACGATGGCTACACCTTC.

The CDR3 DNA is TGTGCCAGCAGTTACCTTGGGTTGGGAGCAGATGGCTACACCTTC. As protein: CASSYLGLGADGYTF. V usage is TRBV6-6 and J usage is TRBJ1-2; no firm D call. This CDR3 has 15 residues. The germline CDR1 and CDR2 sequences are MNHNY and SVGAGI (reference sequence). The V gene lost 2 bases and the J gene lost 6 bases, with 16 bases spanning the gap.

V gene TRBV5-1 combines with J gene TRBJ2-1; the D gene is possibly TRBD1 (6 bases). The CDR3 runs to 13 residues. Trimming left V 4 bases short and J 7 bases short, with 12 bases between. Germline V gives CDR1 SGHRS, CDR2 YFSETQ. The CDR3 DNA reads TGCGCCAGCAGCCCTTCGCAGGGGAATGAGCAGTTCTTC. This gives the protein CASSPSQGNEQFF.

CDR3 in DNA: TGTGCCAGCAGTTTGACTAGAGGGGATGAGCAGTTCTTC. Translating gives CASSLTRGDEQFF. The genes are TRBV12-3 or TRBV12-4 and TRBJ2-1; D perhaps matches TRBD2 (6 bases). Trimming shortened V by 3 bases and J by 8 bases, and 11 bases separated the two germline ends. The CDR3 extends over 13 amino acids.

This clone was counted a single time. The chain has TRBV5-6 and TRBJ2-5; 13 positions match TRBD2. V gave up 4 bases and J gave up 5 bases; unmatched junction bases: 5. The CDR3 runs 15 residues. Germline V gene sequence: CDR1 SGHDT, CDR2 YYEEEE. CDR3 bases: TGTGCCAGCAGCCCGTTACTAGCGGGAGGGGAGACCCAGTACTTC. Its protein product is CASSPLLAGGETQYF. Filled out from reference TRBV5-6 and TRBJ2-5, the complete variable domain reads DAGVTQSPTHLIKTRGQQVTLRCSPKSGHDTVSWYQQALGQGPQFIFQYYEEEERQRGNFPDRFSGHQFPNYSSELNVNALLLGDSALYLCASSPLLAGGETQYFGPGTRLLVL.

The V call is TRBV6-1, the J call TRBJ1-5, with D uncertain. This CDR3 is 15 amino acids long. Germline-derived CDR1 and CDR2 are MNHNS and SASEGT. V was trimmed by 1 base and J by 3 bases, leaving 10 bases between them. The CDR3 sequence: CASSEEGRHNQPQHF. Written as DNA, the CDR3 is TGTGCCAGCAGTGAAGAAGGTAGACACAATCAGCCCCAGCATTTT.

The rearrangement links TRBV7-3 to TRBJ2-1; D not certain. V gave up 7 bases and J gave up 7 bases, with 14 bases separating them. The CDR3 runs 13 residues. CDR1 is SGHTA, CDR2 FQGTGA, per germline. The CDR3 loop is CASTPAGENEQFF. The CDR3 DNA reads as TGTGCCAGCACTCCCGCCGGAGAGAATGAGCAGTTCTTC.

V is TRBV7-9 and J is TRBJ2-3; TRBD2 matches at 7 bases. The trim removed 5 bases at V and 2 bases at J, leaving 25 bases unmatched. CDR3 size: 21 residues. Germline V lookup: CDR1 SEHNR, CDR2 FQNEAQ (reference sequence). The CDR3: CASSTTHWGGRLSRVTDTQYF. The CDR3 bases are TGTGCCAGCAGCACAACCCACTGGGGGGGACGGCTTTCAAGGGTCACAGATACGCAGTATTTT. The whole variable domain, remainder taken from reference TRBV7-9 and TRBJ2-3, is DTGVSQNPRHKITKRGQNVTFRCDPISEHNRLYWYRQTLGQGPEFLTYFQNEAQLEKSRLLSDRFSAERPKGSFSTLEIQRTEQGDSAMYLCASSTTHWGGRLSRVTDTQYFGPGTRLTVL.

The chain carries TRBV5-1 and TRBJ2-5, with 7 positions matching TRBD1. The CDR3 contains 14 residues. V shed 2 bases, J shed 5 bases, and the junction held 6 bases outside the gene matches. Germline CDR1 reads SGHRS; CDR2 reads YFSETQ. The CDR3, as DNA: TGCGCCAGCAGCTTTGGACAGGTTGGGGAGACCCAGTACTTC. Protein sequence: CASSFGQVGETQYF.

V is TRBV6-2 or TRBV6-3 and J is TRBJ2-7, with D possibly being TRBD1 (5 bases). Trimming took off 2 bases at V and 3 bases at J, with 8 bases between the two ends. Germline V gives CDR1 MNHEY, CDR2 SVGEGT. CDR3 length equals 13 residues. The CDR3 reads CASSYIDSYEQYV. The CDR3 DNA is TGTGCCAGCAGTTACATTGACAGCTACGAGCAGTACGTC.

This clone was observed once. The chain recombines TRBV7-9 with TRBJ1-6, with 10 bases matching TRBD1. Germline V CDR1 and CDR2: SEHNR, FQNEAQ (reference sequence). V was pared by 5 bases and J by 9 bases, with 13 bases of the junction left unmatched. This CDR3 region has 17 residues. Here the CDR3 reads CASSTSPRTGGSSPLHF. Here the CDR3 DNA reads TGTGCCAGCAGCACTTCCCCCAGGACAGGGGGTAGTTCACCCCTCCACTTT. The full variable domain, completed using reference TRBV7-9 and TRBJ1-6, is DTGVSQNPRHKITKRGQNVTFRCDPISEHNRLYWYRQTLGQGPEFLTYFQNEAQLEKSRLLSDRFSAERPKGSFSTLEIQRTEQGDSAMYLCASSTSPRTGGSSPLHFGNGTRLTVT.

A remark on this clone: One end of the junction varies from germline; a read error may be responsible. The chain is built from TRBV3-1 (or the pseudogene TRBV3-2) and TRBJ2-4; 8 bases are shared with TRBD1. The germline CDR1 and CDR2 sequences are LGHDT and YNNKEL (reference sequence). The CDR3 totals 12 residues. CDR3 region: CASSQGQGAFTF. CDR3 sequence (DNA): TGTGCCAGCAGCCAAGGTCAGGGGGCCTTTACCTTC.

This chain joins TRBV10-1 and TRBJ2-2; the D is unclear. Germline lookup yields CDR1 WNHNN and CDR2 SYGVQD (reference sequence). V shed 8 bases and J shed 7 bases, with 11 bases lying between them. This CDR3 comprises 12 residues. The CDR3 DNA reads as TGCGCCAGCGGCAGGTCGGTCGGGGAGCTGTTTTTT. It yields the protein CASGRSVGELFF.

This CDR3 reads CASSVAPWGRYGYTF. The CDR3, as DNA: TGTGCCAGCAGCGTAGCCCCGTGGGGGCGCTATGGCTACACCTTC. This chain joins TRBV9 and TRBJ1-2; TRBD1 might be the D (6 bases). Germline V CDR1 and CDR2: SGDLS, YYNGEE. This CDR3 region has 15 residues. Trimming cost V 0 bases and J 4 bases, with 13 bases left between them.

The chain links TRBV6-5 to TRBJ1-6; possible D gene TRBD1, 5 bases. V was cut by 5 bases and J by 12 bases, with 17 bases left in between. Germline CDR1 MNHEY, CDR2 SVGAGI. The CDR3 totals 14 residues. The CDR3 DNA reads TGTGCCAGCAGTCTACAGGCAATCACAGGACCCCTCCACTTT. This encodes CASSLQAITGPLHF.